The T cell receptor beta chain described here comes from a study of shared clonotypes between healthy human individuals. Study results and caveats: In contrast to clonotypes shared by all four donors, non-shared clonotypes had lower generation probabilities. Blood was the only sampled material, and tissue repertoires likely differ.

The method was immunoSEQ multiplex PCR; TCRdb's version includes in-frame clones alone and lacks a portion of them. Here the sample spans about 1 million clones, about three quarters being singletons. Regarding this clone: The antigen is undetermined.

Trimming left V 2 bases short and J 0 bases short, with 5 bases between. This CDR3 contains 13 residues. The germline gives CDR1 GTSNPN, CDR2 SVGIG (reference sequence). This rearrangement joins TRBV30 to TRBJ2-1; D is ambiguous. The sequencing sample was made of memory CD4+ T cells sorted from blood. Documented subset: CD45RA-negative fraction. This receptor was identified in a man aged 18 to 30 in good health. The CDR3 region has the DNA TGTGCCTGGAGTCAAGACTCCTACAATGAGCAGTTCTTC. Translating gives CAWSQDSYNEQFF. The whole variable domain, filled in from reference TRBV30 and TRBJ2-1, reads SQTIHQWPATLVQPVGSPLSLECTVEGTSNPNLYWYRQAAGRGLQLLFYSVGIGQISSEVPQNLSASRPQDRQFILSSKKLLLSDSGFYLCAWSQDSYNEQFFGPGTRLTVL.